The 29 T cell receptor beta chains below were found in one sample sequenced in a study of cytomegalovirus exposure and HLA in healthy donors. This table comes from immunoSEQ multiplex PCR, and its TCRdb copy is limited to in-frame clones, with some not included. The data contain roughly 280,000 clones, just over 85% of them singletons. Sequenced: PBMCs. These receptors originate from a woman aged 18-35 years in good health and CMV-seronegative.

V gene TRBV9 combines with J gene TRBJ2-1; D might be TRBD2 (6 bases). V was shortened by 4 bases and J by 5 bases, with 19 bases between the two germline ends. The germline V gene encodes CDR1 SGDLS and CDR2 YYNGEE. This CDR3 spans 16 amino acids. The CDR3 reads CASSPRRGQFNNEQFF. In DNA, the CDR3 is TGTGCCAGCAGCCCTAGGAGGGGTCAATTTAACAATGAGCAGTTCTTC.

The chain has TRBV28 and TRBJ1-2, with no clear D. Germline-derived CDR1 and CDR2 are MDHEN and SYDVKM. The CDR3 length is 12 residues. The ends were cut back, 3 bases at V and 8 bases at J, with 10 bases in the middle. In DNA form, the CDR3 reads TGTGCCAGCAGTTTGCAGGCCTTAGGCTACACCTTC. Translation gives CASSLQALGYTF.

The chain links TRBV19 to TRBJ1-4; 8 bases are shared with TRBD1. Looked up from germline, CDR1 is LNHDA and CDR2 is SQIVND (reference sequence). This CDR3 comprises 15 residues. J was trimmed by 8 bases and V by 6 bases; bases with no gene match: 11. CDR3 sequence: CASSPGGTGREKLFF. The CDR3 nucleotides are TGTGCCAGTAGCCCTGGGGGGACAGGACGGGAAAAACTGTTTTTT.

The chain combines TRBV9 with TRBJ1-6; D is unresolved. CDR3 length: 16 residues. Per germline, CDR1 SGDLS and CDR2 YYNGEE. V was cut by 1 base and J by 4 bases, with 12 bases left in between. The CDR3 DNA is TGTGCCAGCAGCGTAAACATGGGCGGGTATAATTCACCCCTCCACTTT. Its translation is CASSVNMGGYNSPLHF.

This chain links TRBV18 with TRBJ1-1, with D possibly TRBD1 on 5 matching bases. Per the germline V gene, CDR1 is KGHSH and CDR2 is LQKENI. Deletions cut 2 bases from V and 1 base from J, with 17 bases between. CDR3 length: 17 residues. The DNA for the CDR3 is TGTGCCAGCTCACCAATGGGGCAGGGCGTAGAGAACACTGAAGCTTTCTTT. Encoded protein: CASSPMGQGVENTEAFF.

V gene TRBV10-1 combines with J gene TRBJ1-2; weak D call: TRBD1 (6 bases). Germline CDR1 WNHNN, CDR2 SYGVQD (reference sequence). With 7 bases removed from V and 2 bases from J, the gap between germline ends came to 11 bases. The CDR3 is 13 residues long. The CDR3, as DNA: TGCGCCAGCATGAAACAGGGCAACTATGGCTACACCTTC. Amino acid sequence: CASMKQGNYGYTF.

The chain has TRBV5-6 and TRBJ2-5; the D is unclear. Germline CDR1 SGHDT, CDR2 YYEEEE. CDR3 length equals 15 residues. V was shortened by 0 bases and J by 5 bases, with 14 bases between the two germline ends. In DNA form, the CDR3 reads TGTGCCAGCAGCTTGGGAAAGCGTCAACGGGAGACCCAGTACTTC. Translating gives CASSLGKRQRETQYF.

The V gene is TRBV18, the J gene TRBJ1-5; 10 bases fit TRBD1. Germline assignment: CDR1 KGHSH and CDR2 LQKENI. The V gene end was trimmed by 3 bases and the J gene end by 6 bases; junction bases not matched to a gene: 5. There are 15 residues in the CDR3. CDR3 sequence (DNA): TGTGCCAGCTCACCGGACAGGGGGGGTGTTCAGCCCCAGCATTTT. It translates to CASSPDRGGVQPQHF.

This rearrangement joins TRBV5-4 to TRBJ2-1; D is unclear. This CDR3 comprises 12 residues. V gave up 4 bases and J gave up 6 bases, with 8 bases separating them. CDR1 SGHNT and CDR2 YYREEE come from the germline V gene (reference sequence). In nucleotides, the CDR3 is TGTGCCAGCAGCCCCAGTGGCAATGAGCAGTTCTTC. It specifies CASSPSGNEQFF.

This clone was picked up many times. The chain is built from TRBV6-1 and TRBJ2-3, with TRBD1 identical over 9 bases. With V trimmed by 0 bases and J by 4 bases, 2 bases remained unmatched. Germline CDR1 MNHNS, CDR2 SASEGT. This CDR3 contains 15 residues. In nucleotides, the CDR3 is TGTGCCAGCAGTGAAGCGCGGACAGGGGCAGATACGCAGTATTTT. Protein sequence: CASSEARTGADTQYF.

The genes are TRBV25-1 and TRBJ1-5; D not certain. Germline-derived CDR1 and CDR2 are MGHDK and SYGVNS. CDR3 length: 15 residues. Trimming took off 7 bases at V and 7 bases at J, with 20 bases between the two ends. CDR3: CASKRYPGKKQPQHF. CDR3 nucleotide sequence: TGTGCCAGCAAGAGATACCCGGGAAAGAAGCAGCCCCAGCATTTT.

CDR3 sequence: CASSLSQGGTEETQYF. The CDR3 DNA sequence: TGTGCCAGCAGTTTATCGCAGGGGGGAACGGAAGAGACCCAGTACTTC. The V call is TRBV27, the J call TRBJ2-5; D perhaps matches TRBD1 (7 bases). The germline V gene has CDR1 MNHEY and CDR2 SMNVEV (reference sequence). V was clipped by 0 bases and J by 3 bases, with 14 bases between them. This CDR3 spans 16 amino acids.

The rearrangement uses TRBV30 and TRBJ1-1, with 7 bases fitting TRBD1. V was pared by 4 bases and J by 2 bases, with 7 bases of the junction left unmatched. Germline V lookup: CDR1 GTSNPN, CDR2 SVGIG (reference sequence). The CDR3 covers 14 residues. The CDR3 region is CAWTTGTANTEAFF. In nucleotides, the CDR3 is TGTGCCTGGACGACCGGGACAGCTAACACTGAAGCTTTCTTT.

The chain joins TRBV2 to TRBJ2-7, with D hard to call. CDR1 and CDR2 (germline): SNHLY, FYNNEI. Trimming shortened V by 4 bases and J by 3 bases, and 7 bases separated the two germline ends. CDR3 length: 12 residues. The CDR3: CASSVESYEQYF. In nucleotides, the CDR3 is TGTGCCAGCAGTGTAGAAAGCTACGAGCAGTACTTC. Drawing the rest from reference TRBV2 and TRBJ2-7, the complete variable domain is EPEVTQTPSHQVTQMGQEVILRCVPISNHLYFYWYRQILGQKVEFLVSFYNNEISEKSEIFDDQFSVERPDGSNFTLKIRSTKLEDSAMYFCASSVESYEQYFGPGTRLTVT.

The rearrangement links TRBV11-2 to TRBJ2-5, with TRBD2 identical over 8 bases. The CDR3 has 14 residues. CDR1 is SGHAT, CDR2 FQNNGV, per germline. V lost 0 bases, J lost 7 bases, and 4 bases stayed unmatched. Here the CDR3 DNA reads TGTGCCAGCAGCTTAGAACCCCGGGAGGGGACCCAGTACTTC. Its translation: CASSLEPREGTQYF. The variable domain in full, with the rest retrieved from reference TRBV11-2 and TRBJ2-5, is EAGVAQSPRYKIIEKRQSVAFWCNPISGHATLYWYQQILGQGPKLLIQFQNNGVVDDSQLPKDRFSAERLKGVDSTLKIQPAKLEDSAVYLCASSLEPREGTQYFGPGTRLLVL.

CDR3 sequence reads: CASSQYLYEQYF. DNA of the CDR3: TGTGCCAGCAGCCAATACTTATACGAGCAGTACTTC. V gene TRBV5-6 combines with J gene TRBJ2-7, with D unresolved. The ends were cut back, 4 bases at V and 4 bases at J, with 9 bases in the middle. This CDR3 spans 12 amino acids. The V gene's germline CDR1 is SGHDT and CDR2 YYEEEE.

The CDR3 spells CASSMGTGEQYF. In DNA, the CDR3 is TGTGCCAGTAGTATGGGTACAGGGGAGCAGTACTTC. This rearrangement joins TRBV19 to TRBJ2-7; TRBD1 is a possible D gene (6 bases). Germline values: CDR1 LNHDA, CDR2 SQIVND (reference sequence). V lost 3 bases to trimming and J lost 7 bases, with 10 bases between them. CDR3 length: 12 residues. Full variable domain (missing parts from reference TRBV19 and TRBJ2-7): DGGITQSPKYLFRKEGQNVTLSCEQNLNHDAMYWYRQDPGQGLRLIYYSQIVNDFQKGDIAEGYSVSREKKESFPLTVTSAQKNPTAFYLCASSMGTGEQYFGPGTRLTVT.

This clone has only a few counts. The chain joins TRBV7-2 to TRBJ1-5, with D perhaps matching TRBD1 (6 bases). V lost 4 bases, J lost 9 bases, and 19 bases lay in between. Germline CDR1 is SGHTA and CDR2 is FQGNSA. CDR3 length: 15 amino acids. The CDR3 protein is CASSSEPGHPSPQHF. The CDR3 coding sequence is TGTGCCAGCAGCTCGGAACCGGGACACCCATCGCCCCAGCATTTT.

V gene TRBV14 combines with J gene TRBJ2-7, with D possibly matching TRBD1 (5 bases). CDR1 is SGHDN, CDR2 FVKESK, per germline. Deletions cut 0 bases from V and 5 bases from J, with 14 bases between. This CDR3 has 15 residues. The chain's CDR3 is CASSQDLGRVHEQYF. The CDR3 nucleotides are TGTGCCAGCAGCCAAGATCTTGGCAGGGTCCACGAGCAGTACTTC.

CDR3 region: CASSEASGGIRETQYF. DNA of the CDR3: TGCGCCAGCAGTGAGGCTAGCGGGGGGATCCGGGAGACCCAGTACTTC. The chain is built from TRBV10-1 and TRBJ2-5; 11 bases fit TRBD2. Germline CDR1 and CDR2: WNHNN and SYGVQD (reference sequence). V lost 2 bases to trimming and J lost 5 bases; unmatched junction nucleotides: 7. The CDR3 is 16 amino acids.

This sequence joins TRBV10-2 and TRBJ2-7; possible D gene TRBD1, 5 bases. Germline loops: CDR1 WSHSY, CDR2 SAAADI. The CDR3 is made up of 16 amino acids. V was shortened by 6 bases and J by 2 bases, with 20 bases between the two germline ends. CDR3 DNA: TGCGCCAGCAGCCTCCAAGGGGCGGCAGCCACCTACGAGCAGTACTTC. The encoded protein is CASSLQGAAATYEQYF.

The genes are TRBV18 and TRBJ2-7; TRBD2 is a possible D gene (6 bases). The CDR3 loop spans 15 amino acids. Per germline, CDR1 KGHSH and CDR2 LQKENI. The ends were cut back, 0 bases at V and 0 bases at J, with 9 bases in the middle. The CDR3 nucleotides read TGTGCCAGCTCACCACCGCGGCGGGACTCCTACGAGCAGTACTTC. Amino acid sequence: CASSPPRRDSYEQYF. Combining the CDR3 with reference TRBV18 and TRBJ2-7 gives the whole variable domain NAGVMQNPRHLVRRRGQEARLRCSPMKGHSHVYWYRQLPEEGLKFMVYLQKENIIDESGMPKERFSAEFPKEGPSILRIQQVVRGDSAAYFCASSPPRRDSYEQYFGPGTRLTVT.

The gene calls are TRBV5-1 and TRBJ1-3; D perhaps matches TRBD1 (5 bases). The CDR3 totals 16 residues. Trimming stripped 4 bases from V and 4 bases from J, with 18 bases between. Germline assignment: CDR1 SGHRS and CDR2 YFSETQ. This CDR3 reads CASSPGPDKTGNTIYF. CDR3 coding DNA: TGCGCCAGCAGCCCCGGGCCGGACAAAACCGGAAACACCATATATTTT.

This chain links TRBV5-1 with TRBJ1-1, with 7 bases fitting TRBD1. Germline CDR1 reads SGHRS; CDR2 reads YFSETQ. The CDR3 covers 15 residues. J gave up 1 base and V 5 bases, and 8 bases lay outside the gene matches. Here the CDR3 reads CASRMAGTENTEAFF. The CDR3 DNA sequence: TGCGCCAGCAGGATGGCCGGGACAGAGAACACTGAAGCTTTCTTT.

This rearrangement joins TRBV7-6 to TRBJ1-5; 9 nucleotides line up with TRBD1. After removal of 4 bases from V and 7 bases from J, the junction contained 8 bases not matched to a gene. Germline lookup yields CDR1 SGHVS and CDR2 FNYEAQ. CDR3 length: 15 amino acids. Here the CDR3 reads CASSSSTGGGQPQHF. DNA for the CDR3: TGTGCCAGCAGCTCCTCCACAGGGGGCGGACAGCCCCAGCATTTT.

The chain couples TRBV9 to TRBJ1-2, with 7 bases fitting TRBD1. V shed 5 bases, J shed 0 bases, and the junction held 7 bases outside the gene matches. This CDR3 comprises 15 residues. Germline CDR1 and CDR2: SGDLS and YYNGEE. CDR3 protein: CASSERQGTNYGYTF. Written as DNA, the CDR3 is TGTGCCAGCAGTGAAAGACAGGGCACTAACTATGGCTACACCTTC.

This chain joins TRBV5-6 and TRBJ1-2; D gene unclear. This CDR3 is 12 amino acids long. V shed 4 bases and J shed 5 bases, with 9 bases lying between them. Germline V gene data show CDR1 as SGHDT and CDR2 as YYEEEE. The CDR3 DNA sequence: TGTGCCAGCAGCCCCTCGGGATATGGCTACACCTTC. Its translation is CASSPSGYGYTF.

The rearrangement joins TRBV15 to TRBJ2-3, with D unresolved. Germline lookup yields CDR1 LNHNV and CDR2 YYDKDF (reference sequence). This CDR3 is built from 15 residues. Between the trimmed V and J ends, which lost 5 bases and 2 bases, there was a span of 14 bases. Here the CDR3 reads CATSSQVSLTDTQYF. The DNA of the CDR3 is TGTGCCACCAGCTCTCAGGTGTCACTCACAGATACGCAGTATTTT.

This clone was counted a few times. The chain uses TRBV6-6 and TRBJ1-1; possible D gene TRBD1, 6 bases. This CDR3 contains 14 residues. V lost 2 bases, J lost 7 bases, and 14 bases lay in between. Germline V gives CDR1 MNHNY, CDR2 SVGAGI (reference sequence). The chain's CDR3 is CASSYPDSINEAFF. CDR3 nucleotides: TGTGCCAGCAGTTACCCGGACAGCATCAATGAAGCTTTCTTT.